Each of the 26 T cell receptor beta chains below was sequenced from the same sample in a study of blood T cell repertoires in COVID-19. TCRdb's copy holds only in-frame clones and misses some; the assay was immunoSEQ multiplex PCR. The sample consists of about 250,000 clones, approximately 83% of them appearing once. The sequencing sample was made of peripheral blood. The receptor set was obtained from a person aged 65 to 85 with COVID-19, enrolled during active disease.

This sequence joins TRBV27 and TRBJ2-4, with 11 nucleotides matching TRBD1. With V trimmed by 5 bases and J by 7 bases, 4 bases remained unmatched. This CDR3 has 14 residues. Germline-derived CDR1 and CDR2 are MNHEY and SMNVEV (reference sequence). DNA of the CDR3: TGTGCCAGCAGTCAGGGACAGGGGGTTAACATTCAGTACTTC. Translated, it gives CASSQGQGVNIQYF.

This rearrangement joins TRBV4-1 to TRBJ2-3; 8 nucleotides align to TRBD2. The CDR3 length is 17 residues. V dropped 0 bases and J dropped 4; count of bases not matched to a gene: 9. From germline, CDR1 is MGHRA and CDR2 YSYEKL. The CDR3 coding sequence is TGCGCCAGCAGCCAAGACGGCCGAGCGGGGGTCCCAGATACGCAGTATTTT. This codes for CASSQDGRAGVPDTQYF.

This clone was picked up one time. V gene TRBV6-2 or TRBV6-3 combines with J gene TRBJ1-5; 7 nucleotides match TRBD1. Losses at the gene ends were 5 bases for V and 1 base for J; bases not matched to a gene: 8. The CDR3 length is 16 residues. Germline assignment: CDR1 MNHEY and CDR2 SVGEGT. The CDR3 protein is CASSANRGGSNQPQHF. For the CDR3, the DNA is TGTGCCAGCAGTGCCAACAGGGGAGGAAGCAATCAGCCCCAGCATTTT.

V usage is TRBV6-4 and J usage is TRBJ1-1; 8 positions match TRBD1. This CDR3 is 15 amino acids long. V dropped 6 bases and J dropped 5; count of bases not matched to a gene: 11. Germline V CDR1 and CDR2: MRHNA, SNTAGT. The CDR3 DNA follows: TGTGCCAGCAGCCCATCCCAGGGGGCGCTTACTGAAGCTTTCTTT. This codes for CASSPSQGALTEAFF.

This chain links TRBV6-2 or TRBV6-3 with TRBJ2-1, with 10 bases that match TRBD2. The CDR3 spans 15 residues. Trimming at V came to 4 bases and at J to 4 bases, leaving 4 bases not matched to a gene. Germline V gene sequence: CDR1 MNHEY, CDR2 SVGEGT. The CDR3 sequence: CASSWTSGTYNEQFF. Here the CDR3 DNA reads TGTGCCAGCAGTTGGACTAGCGGAACTTACAATGAGCAGTTCTTC.

V and J are TRBV6-6 and TRBJ1-6; D uncertain. Germline values: CDR1 MNHNY, CDR2 SVGAGI (reference sequence). Trimming removed 2 bases from V and 0 bases from J, with 5 bases in between. The CDR3 is made up of 15 amino acids. The CDR3 DNA reads as TGTGCCAGCAGTTACCGGAGCTCCTATAATTCACCCCTCCACTTT. It yields the protein CASSYRSSYNSPLHF.

This clone was seen many times. The V call is TRBV19, the J call TRBJ1-3, with D tentatively TRBD1 (6 bases). Germline V gene data show CDR1 as LNHDA and CDR2 as SQIVND (reference sequence). CDR3 size: 15 residues. The V gene lost 2 bases and the J gene lost 3 bases, with 11 bases spanning the gap. CDR3 nucleotides: TGTGCCAGTAGTATACGACAGGAAGGTGGAAACACCATATATTTT. Amino acid sequence: CASSIRQEGGNTIYF.

This clone has more than one count but fewer than ten. The J gene is TRBJ2-2, the V gene TRBV28; D possibly corresponds to TRBD2 (6 bases). Germline V gene lookup returns CDR1 MDHEN and CDR2 SYDVKM. The germline V and J ends were trimmed by 6 bases and 7 bases, with 15 bases remaining between them. The CDR3 contains 14 residues. CDR3 protein: CASSPKTSRGELFF. CDR3 DNA sequence: TGTGCCAGCAGCCCCAAGACTAGTCGCGGGGAGCTGTTTTTT.

V usage is TRBV11-2 and J usage is TRBJ2-2; D is undetermined. Trimming shortened V by 3 bases and J by 4 bases, and 9 bases separated the two germline ends. The CDR3 is 14 amino acids. Germline V gene lookup returns CDR1 SGHAT and CDR2 FQNNGV. The CDR3: CASSLGRSTGELFF. CDR3 DNA: TGTGCCAGCAGCTTGGGCCGTTCCACCGGGGAGCTGTTTTTT.

V gene TRBV6-2 or TRBV6-3 combines with J gene TRBJ1-4; D possibly corresponds to TRBD1 (5 bases). The V end lost 0 bases, the J end lost 8 bases, and 13 bases lay between the germline ends. Germline CDR1 reads MNHEY; CDR2 reads SVGEGT. There are 15 residues in the CDR3. The CDR3 sequence: CASSYSGARKEKLFF. The DNA of the CDR3 is TGTGCCAGCAGTTACTCAGGGGCGCGGAAAGAAAAACTGTTTTTT.

The count of this clone is one. The rearrangement uses TRBV19 and TRBJ2-7; the D gene is possibly TRBD1 (5 bases). The CDR3 extends over 16 amino acids. V lost 3 bases and J lost 2, with 17 bases in between. The germline gives CDR1 LNHDA, CDR2 SQIVND (reference sequence). The CDR3 here is CASSMIFRPGTYEQYF. The DNA of the CDR3 is TGTGCCAGTAGTATGATTTTTAGGCCAGGGACCTACGAGCAGTACTTC.

This rearrangement joins TRBV7-8 to TRBJ2-1; D remains ambiguous. The CDR3 length is 16 residues. Per germline, CDR1 SGHVS and CDR2 FQNEAQ. Deletions cut 0 bases from V and 0 bases from J, with 9 bases between. CDR3 coding DNA: TGTGCCAGCAGCTTAGCGACTGTTAGCTCCTACAATGAGCAGTTCTTC. This encodes CASSLATVSSYNEQFF. Using reference TRBV7-8 and TRBJ2-1 for the parts outside the CDR3, the full variable domain is GAGVSQSPRYKVAKRGQDVALRCDPISGHVSLFWYQQALGQGPEFLTYFQNEAQLDKSGLPSDRFFAERPEGSVSTLKIQRTQQEDSAVYLCASSLATVSSYNEQFFGPGTRLTVL.

The chain employs TRBV6-5 and TRBJ2-2, with 7 bases lining up with TRBD2. The CDR3 loop spans 16 amino acids. Trimming removed 1 base from V and 2 bases from J; junction bases left unmatched: 4. Germline V CDR1 and CDR2: MNHEY, SVGAGI. Here the CDR3 reads CASSYWGGPNTGELFF. Here the CDR3 DNA reads TGTGCCAGCAGTTACTGGGGGGGACCTAACACCGGGGAGCTGTTTTTT.

This clone was counted between two and nine times. The chain has TRBV5-6 and TRBJ1-1; D is possibly TRBD1 (5 bases). Germline loops: CDR1 SGHDT, CDR2 YYEEEE. V was trimmed by 4 bases and J by 0 bases, leaving 13 bases between them. CDR3 length: 15 residues. The CDR3, as DNA: TGTGCCAGCAGCCCTACAGGATACCTGAACACTGAAGCTTTCTTT. Encoded protein: CASSPTGYLNTEAFF.

The chain has TRBV7-9 and TRBJ2-3; 7 positions match TRBD2. CDR3 size: 19 residues. The V segment lost 1 base and the J segment 7 bases; nucleotides outside the gene matches: 20. The germline gives CDR1 SEHNR, CDR2 FQNEAQ (reference sequence). CDR3: CASSLVPITGRPGVNTQYF. CDR3 coding DNA: TGTGCCAGCAGCTTAGTCCCGATTACCGGGAGGCCTGGGGTAAATACGCAGTATTTT. Supplemented by reference TRBV7-9 and TRBJ2-3, the full variable domain reads DTGVSQNPRHKITKRGQNVTFRCDPISEHNRLYWYRQTLGQGPEFLTYFQNEAQLEKSRLLSDRFSAERPKGSFSTLEIQRTEQGDSAMYLCASSLVPITGRPGVNTQYFGPGTRLTVL.

The V and J genes are TRBV30 and TRBJ2-2; no reliable D call. V lost 7 bases, J lost 1 base, and 7 bases lay in between. CDR3 length: 12 residues. CDR1 is GTSNPN, CDR2 SVGIG, per germline (reference sequence). This CDR3 reads CASTQNTGELFF. The CDR3 DNA follows: TGTGCCTCGACACAGAACACCGGGGAGCTGTTTTTT. The whole variable domain, remainder taken from reference TRBV30 and TRBJ2-2, is SQTIHQWPATLVQPVGSPLSLECTVEGTSNPNLYWYRQAAGRGLQLLFYSVGIGQISSEVPQNLSASRPQDRQFILSSKKLLLSDSGFYLCASTQNTGELFFGEGSRLTVL.

The chain has TRBV29-1 and TRBJ2-1; 10 nucleotides match TRBD1. In germline, CDR1 is SQVTM, CDR2 ANQGSEA. Unmatched junction bases numbered 9, after V lost 6 bases and J lost 7 bases. CDR3 size: 14 residues. In DNA form, the CDR3 reads TGCAGCGTGGCCGGGACAGGGGTAAGGAATGAGCAGTTCTTC. Translation: CSVAGTGVRNEQFF.

V usage is TRBV4-2 and J usage is TRBJ2-7; 10 positions agree with TRBD2. The germline V gene encodes CDR1 LGHNA and CDR2 YNFKEQ. CDR3 length equals 15 residues. V gave up 3 bases and J gave up 3 bases; unmatched junction bases: 5. The CDR3 here is CASSQGTSEIYEQYF. The CDR3 DNA reads TGTGCCAGCAGCCAGGGGACTAGCGAAATCTACGAGCAGTACTTC.

The rearrangement uses TRBV5-1 and TRBJ2-7; 11 bases match TRBD1. Looked up from germline, CDR1 is SGHRS and CDR2 is YFSETQ. V dropped 6 bases and J dropped 4; count of bases not matched to a gene: 9. The length of the CDR3 is 15 residues. CDR3 DNA: TGCGCCAGCAAGTCGGGACAGGGGGGACCGTACGAGCAGTACTTC. Residues: CASKSGQGGPYEQYF.

The chain is built from TRBV25-1 and TRBJ2-3; 8 bases are a match to TRBD2. This CDR3 has 14 amino acids. In germline, CDR1 is MGHDK, CDR2 SYGVNS. V dropped 7 bases and J dropped 4; count of bases not matched to a gene: 7. The CDR3 region is CASTDGTRADTQYF. The CDR3 coding sequence is TGTGCCAGCACCGACGGGACTAGGGCAGATACGCAGTATTTT.

The rearrangement joins TRBV28 to TRBJ2-3; 8 positions agree with TRBD2. CDR1 and CDR2 from the germline V gene are MDHEN and SYDVKM. The CDR3 totals 16 residues. The trim removed 6 bases at V and 6 bases at J, leaving 14 bases unmatched. Here the CDR3 reads CASRDGLAVRRDTQYF. The CDR3 DNA sequence: TGTGCCAGCAGGGACGGACTAGCCGTAAGGCGTGATACGCAGTATTTT.

This clone was picked up one time. This chain connects TRBV15 to TRBJ2-7, with 10 nucleotides matching TRBD2. In germline, CDR1 is LNHNV, CDR2 YYDKDF (reference sequence). This CDR3 has 16 amino acids. The V and J ends lost 0 bases and 7 bases, in that order; junction bases with no gene match: 9. In DNA form, the CDR3 reads TGTGCCACCAGCAGAGATCTGGCTAGCGGGAGATATGAGCAGTACTTC. Translation gives CATSRDLASGRYEQYF.

Only one count was recorded for this clone. The rearrangement joins TRBV5-1 to TRBJ2-1, with 11 bases aligning to TRBD2. Trimming took 4 bases from V and 3 from J; bases not matched to a gene: 3. CDR3 size: 15 residues. Germline V gene data show CDR1 as SGHRS and CDR2 as YFSETQ. CDR3 protein: CASSGGLADYNEQFF. The CDR3 DNA reads as TGCGCCAGCAGCGGGGGACTAGCGGACTACAATGAGCAGTTCTTC.

This chain joins TRBV20-1 and TRBJ2-5; TRBD2 aligns across 10 bases. This CDR3 is 15 amino acids long. CDR1 is DFQATT, CDR2 SNEGSKA, per germline (reference sequence). The V gene end was trimmed by 3 bases and the J gene end by 3 bases; junction bases not matched to a gene: 7. The CDR3 sequence is CSASASGGREETQYF. The DNA for the CDR3 is TGCAGTGCTAGTGCTAGCGGGGGTCGTGAAGAGACCCAGTACTTC.

This chain joins TRBV7-9 and TRBJ1-2; TRBD1 might be the D (5 bases). Germline CDR1 reads SEHNR; CDR2 reads FQNEAQ (reference sequence). V gave up 5 bases and J gave up 0 bases, with 13 bases separating them. The CDR3 sequence is 15 residues long. As DNA, the CDR3 is TGTGCCAGCAGCCCTGGGGGGACCTCTAACTATGGCTACACCTTC. It yields the protein CASSPGGTSNYGYTF.

The chain carries TRBV13 and TRBJ2-5, with 9 bases identical to TRBD2. This CDR3 has 16 amino acids. Looked up from germline, CDR1 is PRHDT and CDR2 is FYEKMQ (reference sequence). V lost 6 bases to trimming and J lost 2 bases; unmatched junction nucleotides: 10. CDR3 nucleotide sequence: TGTGCCAGCAGTTCCCGAAGTAGCGGGAGACAAGAGACCCAGTACTTC. This encodes CASSSRSSGRQETQYF.